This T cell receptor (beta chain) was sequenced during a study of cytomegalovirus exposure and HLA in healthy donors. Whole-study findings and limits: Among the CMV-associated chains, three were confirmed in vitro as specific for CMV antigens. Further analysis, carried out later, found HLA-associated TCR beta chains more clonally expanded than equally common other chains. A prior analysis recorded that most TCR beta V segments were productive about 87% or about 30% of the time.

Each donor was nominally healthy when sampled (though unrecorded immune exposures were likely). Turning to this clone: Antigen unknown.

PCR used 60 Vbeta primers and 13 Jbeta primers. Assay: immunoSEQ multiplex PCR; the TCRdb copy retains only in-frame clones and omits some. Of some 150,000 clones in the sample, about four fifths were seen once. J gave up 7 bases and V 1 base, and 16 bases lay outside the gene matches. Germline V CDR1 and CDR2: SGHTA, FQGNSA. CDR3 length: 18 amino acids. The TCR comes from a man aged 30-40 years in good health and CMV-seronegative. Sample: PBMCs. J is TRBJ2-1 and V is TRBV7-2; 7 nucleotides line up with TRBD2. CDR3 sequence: CASSLGSLGGRKRNEQFF. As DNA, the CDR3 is TGTGCCAGCAGCTTAGGGTCATTGGGCGGGAGAAAGCGAAATGAGCAGTTCTTC.